These T cell receptor beta chains were read from a single sample in a study of T cells in pancreatic ductal adenocarcinoma. The repertoire was sequenced with immunoSEQ multiplex PCR; TCRdb's copy has only in-frame clones and lacks some. The data contain about 29,000 clones, around nine tenths of them singletons. Sequenced: PBMCs. The receptors were sampled from a human donor with pancreatic ductal adenocarcinoma. CDR3s include the opening cysteine and the closing phenylalanine or tryptophan. The order of the fields is clone size, D gene, J gene, V gene, CDR3 length, CDR3 protein, CDR3 DNA. A D gene is named only where the DNA matches it firmly. Not all rows give a size; the values are once, few, many and, for expanded clones, a class.

size: .
D: .
J: TRBJ2-3
V: TRBV6-1
length: 15
CDR3: CASRGGAGPTDTQYF
DNA: TGTGCCAGCAGGGGGGGTGCCGGACCCACAGATACGCAGTATTTT

size: .
D: TRBD2
J: TRBJ2-7
V: TRBV29-1
length: 14
CDR3: CSGGGYGSLHEQYF
DNA: TGCAGCGGGGGGGGGTACGGATCTCTCCACGAGCAGTACTTC

size: .
D: .
J: TRBJ1-4
V: TRBV29-1
length: 11
CDR3: CSVDSAEKLFF
DNA: TGCAGCGTCGACAGTGCGGAAAAACTGTTTTTT

size: .
D: TRBD1
J: TRBJ2-7
V: TRBV11-3
length: 14
CDR3: CASSNRDRGYEQYF
DNA: TGTGCCAGCAGCAACCGGGACAGGGGCTACGAGCAGTACTTC

size: .
D: .
J: TRBJ2-6
V: TRBV6-5
length: 13
CDR3: CASYSAGANVLTF
DNA: TGTGCCAGCTACTCTGCTGGGGCCAACGTCCTGACTTTC

size: .
D: .
J: TRBJ2-3
V: TRBV7-9
length: 12
CDR3: CASSAFTDTQYF
DNA: TGTGCCAGCAGCGCGTTTACAGATACGCAGTATTTT

size: .
D: TRBD2
J: TRBJ2-1
V: TRBV27
length: 16
CDR3: CASSPLGTSQRNEQFF
DNA: TGTGCCAGCAGTCCACTCGGGACTAGCCAGAGAAATGAGCAGTTCTTC

size: .
D: .
J: TRBJ1-1
V: TRBV5-1
length: 15
CDR3: CASSLTHGVNTEAFF
DNA: TGCGCCAGCAGCTTGACCCATGGGGTGAACACTGAAGCTTTCTTT

size: .
D: TRBD1
J: TRBJ1-1
V: TRBV28
length: 17
CDR3: CASSPRLISGTADEAFF
DNA: TGTGCCAGCAGTCCGAGACTCATTTCCGGGACAGCTGATGAAGCTTTCTTT

size: .
D: TRBD2
J: TRBJ2-7
V: TRBV7-2
length: 15
CDR3: CASSQTTSAPYEQYF
DNA: TGTGCCAGCAGCCAAACGACTAGCGCTCCCTACGAGCAGTACTTC

size: .
D: .
J: TRBJ1-1
V: TRBV10-3
length: 17
CDR3: CAISERGLGMGSGEAFF
DNA: TGTGCCATCAGTGAGAGGGGCCTTGGTATGGGATCAGGAGAAGCTTTCTTT

size: .
D: .
J: TRBJ2-3
V: TRBV11-2
length: 15
CDR3: CASSSPGTLGDTQYF
DNA: TGTGCCAGCAGCTCTCCGGGAACCTTGGGGGATACGCAGTATTTT

size: once
D: .
J: TRBJ2-1
V: TRBV5-1
length: 15
CDR3: CASSLGGASYNEQFF
DNA: TGCGCCAGCAGCTTGGGTGGGGCATCCTACAATGAGCAGTTCTTC

size: .
D: .
J: TRBJ2-5
V: TRBV5-5
length: 15
CDR3: CASSQDQGGWKTQYF
DNA: TGTGCCAGCAGCCAAGATCAAGGGGGTTGGAAGACCCAGTACTTC

size: .
D: .
J: TRBJ2-1
V: TRBV6-6
length: 12
CDR3: CASSFRSNEQFF
DNA: TGTGCCAGCAGTTTCCGAAGCAATGAGCAGTTCTTC

size: .
D: .
J: TRBJ2-1
V: TRBV27
length: 15
CDR3: CASSLSFTGVGEQFF
DNA: TGTGCCAGCAGTTTATCTTTTACGGGAGTCGGTGAGCAGTTCTTC

size: .
D: .
J: TRBJ1-3
V: TRBV28
length: 15
CDR3: CASSLWSGGSETIYF
DNA: TGTGCCAGCAGTTTATGGTCAGGTGGGAGTGAGACCATATATTTT

size: few
D: .
J: TRBJ1-2
V: TRBV2
length: 14
CDR3: CASSDVGGRVGYTF
DNA: TGTGCCAGCAGTGATGTGGGAGGGCGGGTTGGCTACACCTTC

size: .
D: TRBD1
J: TRBJ1-1
V: TRBV7-2
length: 13
CDR3: CASSEGANTEAFF
DNA: TGTGCCAGCAGCGAGGGGGCGAACACTGAAGCTTTCTTT

size: .
D: .
J: TRBJ2-5
V: TRBV18
length: 11
CDR3: CASSPQETQYF
DNA: TGTGCCAGCTCACCCCAAGAGACCCAGTACTTC

size: .
D: TRBD2
J: TRBJ2-1
V: TRBV13
length: 15
CDR3: CASSPPGSGGNEQFF
DNA: TGTGCCAGCAGCCCTCCGGGTAGCGGGGGCAATGAGCAGTTCTTC

size: .
D: .
J: TRBJ1-2
V: TRBV18
length: 13
CDR3: CASSPAGMDGYTF
DNA: TGTGCCAGCTCACCTGCAGGGATGGATGGCTACACCTTC

size: .
D: TRBD1
J: TRBJ1-2
V: TRBV6-1
length: 16
CDR3: CASSESGQPINYGYTF
DNA: TGTGCCAGCAGTGAATCGGGACAGCCTATTAACTATGGCTACACCTTC

size: .
D: TRBD1
J: TRBJ1-4
V: TRBV19
length: 17
CDR3: CASSILPPDRGGEKLFF
DNA: TGTGCCAGTAGTATCCTCCCCCCCGACAGGGGTGGTGAAAAACTGTTTTTT

size: .
D: .
J: TRBJ2-1
V: TRBV2
length: 14
CDR3: CASRSSSGYNEQFF
DNA: TGTGCCAGCAGATCCTCTTCTGGCTACAATGAGCAGTTCTTC

size: .
D: TRBD2
J: TRBJ2-7
V: TRBV7-9
length: 12
CDR3: CASSRLDGGEYF
DNA: TGTGCCAGCAGCCGCCTAGATGGGGGGGAGTACTTC

size: .
D: .
J: TRBJ1-4
V: TRBV5-1
length: 14
CDR3: CASSLGDHNEKLFF
DNA: TGCGCCAGCAGCCTCGGGGATCATAATGAAAAACTGTTTTTT

size: once
D: TRBD1
J: TRBJ1-1
V: TRBV9
length: 15
CDR3: CASSVLSIGQGEAFF
DNA: TGTGCCAGCAGCGTCCTATCTATTGGACAGGGGGAAGCTTTCTTT

size: .
D: .
J: TRBJ2-3
V: TRBV4-1
length: 12
CDR3: CASSSMSYTQYF
DNA: TGCGCCAGCAGTTCCATGAGCTATACGCAGTATTTT

size: .
D: .
J: TRBJ2-5
V: TRBV6-6
length: 15
CDR3: CASSYSTGVPETQYF
DNA: TGTGCCAGCAGTTACTCGACTGGGGTCCCAGAGACCCAGTACTTC

size: .
D: .
J: TRBJ2-5
V: TRBV6-5
length: 14
CDR3: CASSYMDRQETQYF
DNA: TGTGCCAGCAGTTACATGGACAGACAAGAGACCCAGTACTTC

size: .
D: TRBD2
J: TRBJ2-7
V: TRBV11-2
length: 14
CDR3: CASSLSSGNYEQYF
DNA: TGTGCCAGCAGCTTGTCTAGCGGGAACTACGAGCAGTACTTC

size: .
D: TRBD2
J: TRBJ2-1
V: TRBV4-2
length: 18
CDR3: CASSQERASGDVYNEQFF
DNA: TGTGCCAGCAGCCAAGAACGGGCTAGCGGGGACGTATACAATGAGCAGTTCTTC

size: .
D: .
J: TRBJ1-4
V: TRBV29-1
length: 12
CDR3: CSVRIWNEKLFF
DNA: TGCAGCGTCAGGATTTGGAATGAAAAACTGTTTTTT

size: .
D: .
J: TRBJ1-2
V: TRBV7-8
length: 12
CDR3: CASSSNDFGYTF
DNA: TGTGCCAGCAGCTCCAACGATTTCGGCTACACCTTC

size: .
D: .
J: TRBJ2-1
V: TRBV29-1
length: 13
CDR3: CSVEAGVHNEQFF
DNA: TGCAGCGTTGAAGCTGGCGTTCACAATGAGCAGTTCTTC

size: .
D: .
J: TRBJ2-7
V: TRBV6-5
length: 12
CDR3: CASGRSSYEQYF
DNA: TGTGCCAGCGGACGGAGCTCCTACGAGCAGTACTTC

size: .
D: .
J: TRBJ2-5
V: TRBV2
length: 16
CDR3: CASSPLGPTHQETQYF
DNA: TGTGCCAGCAGTCCCCTTGGGCCTACTCACCAAGAGACCCAGTACTTC

size: .
D: .
J: TRBJ2-7
V: TRBV18
length: 16
CDR3: CASSPPGGGTTYEQYF
DNA: TGTGCCAGCTCACCACCCGGGGGCGGGACAACCTACGAGCAGTACTTC

size: .
D: .
J: TRBJ1-1
V: TRBV19
length: 14
CDR3: CASRGTNYNTEAFF
DNA: TGTGCCAGTAGAGGGACCAACTATAACACTGAAGCTTTCTTT

size: .
D: TRBD2
J: TRBJ2-7
V: TRBV4-3
length: 18
CDR3: CASSQVLLESSGSYEQYF
DNA: TGCGCCAGCAGCCAAGTGCTTTTAGAATCTAGCGGTTCCTACGAGCAGTACTTC

size: .
D: .
J: TRBJ2-7
V: TRBV6-5
length: 15
CDR3: CASSYSAGISYEQYF
DNA: TGTGCCAGCAGTTACTCGGCAGGGATTTCCTACGAGCAGTACTTC

size: .
D: TRBD1
J: TRBJ2-7
V: TRBV5-1
length: 16
CDR3: CASSERGTGATGEQYF
DNA: TGCGCCAGCAGCGAGAGAGGGACAGGGGCCACTGGCGAGCAGTACTTC

size: once
D: .
J: TRBJ1-2
V: TRBV5-1
length: 12
CDR3: CASSLDVYGYTF
DNA: TGCGCCAGCAGCTTGGACGTATATGGCTACACCTTC

size: .
D: TRBD2
J: TRBJ2-5
V: TRBV6-4
length: 15
CDR3: CASSDRAGGIETQYF
DNA: TGTGCCAGCAGTGACCGAGCGGGAGGGATAGAGACCCAGTACTTC